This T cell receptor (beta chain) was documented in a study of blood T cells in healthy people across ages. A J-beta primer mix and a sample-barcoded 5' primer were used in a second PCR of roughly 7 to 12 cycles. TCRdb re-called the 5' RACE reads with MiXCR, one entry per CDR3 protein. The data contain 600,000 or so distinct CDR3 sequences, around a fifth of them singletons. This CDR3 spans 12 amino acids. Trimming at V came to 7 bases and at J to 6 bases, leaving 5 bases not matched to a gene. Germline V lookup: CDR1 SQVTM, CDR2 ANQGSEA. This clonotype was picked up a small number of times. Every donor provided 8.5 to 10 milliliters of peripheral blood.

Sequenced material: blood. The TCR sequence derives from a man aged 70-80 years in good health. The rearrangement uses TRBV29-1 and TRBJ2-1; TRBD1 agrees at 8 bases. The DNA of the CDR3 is TGCAGCGCCCGGACAGGGTTCAATGAGCAGTTCTTC. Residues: CSARTGFNEQFF.